This T cell receptor (beta chain) comes out of a study of blood T cell repertoires in COVID-19. Study overall: Nucleic acid was either cDNA or gDNA, and it came from T cells, B-cell-depleted T cells, or PBMCs.

Per the germline V gene, CDR1 is SGDLS and CDR2 is YYNGEE. J lost 7 bases, V lost 0 bases, and 6 bases had no gene match. CDR3 size: 15 residues. As originally analysed: Estimated nucleated cell counts came from reference gene primer amplification. TCRdb's copy holds only in-frame clones and misses some; the assay was immunoSEQ multiplex PCR. The DNA gave D and trimming, while V, J and clone size come from that table. The sample records 150,000 to 200,000 clones, approximately 90% being singletons. The origin of this receptor is a human donor in a cohort sampled during active COVID-19. The source material was peripheral blood. The chain uses TRBV9 and TRBJ2-2; 7 nucleotides agree with TRBD2. In nucleotides, the CDR3 is TGTGCCAGCAGCGTAGGCGGGAGTAGTGGCGGGGAGCTGTTTTTT. Translation: CASSVGGSSGGELFF.